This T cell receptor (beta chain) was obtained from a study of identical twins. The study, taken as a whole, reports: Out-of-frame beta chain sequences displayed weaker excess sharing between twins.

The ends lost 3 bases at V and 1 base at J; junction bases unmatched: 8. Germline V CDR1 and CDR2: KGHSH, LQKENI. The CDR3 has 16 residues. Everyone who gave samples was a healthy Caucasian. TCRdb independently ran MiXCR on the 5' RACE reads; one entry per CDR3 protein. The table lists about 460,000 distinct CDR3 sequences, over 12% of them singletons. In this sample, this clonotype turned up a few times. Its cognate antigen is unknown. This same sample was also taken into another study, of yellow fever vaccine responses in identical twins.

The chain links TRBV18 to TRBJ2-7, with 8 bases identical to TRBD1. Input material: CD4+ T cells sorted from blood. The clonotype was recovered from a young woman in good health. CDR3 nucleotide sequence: TGTGCCAGCTCACCGCCGACAGGGGATCGGTCCTACGAGCAGTACTTC. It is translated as CASSPPTGDRSYEQYF.